The rows below give T cell receptor beta chains drawn from one sample of a study of CD8 T cells in Susac syndrome. TCRdb called the immunoSEQ multiplex PCR reads again in MiXCR, with one record for every CDR3 protein. Here the sample spans about 120,000 distinct CDR3 sequences, nearly 96% being singletons. Sequencing input: CD4+ T cells from PBMCs. Receptors originate from a human donor with Susac syndrome. CDR3s include the opening cysteine and the closing phenylalanine or tryptophan. D genes are given only for firm matches. Some rows have no size entry. The others give once, few or many, or a class for an expanded clone.

clone size,D gene,CDR3 length,J gene,V gene,CDR3 DNA,CDR3 protein
NA,NA,14,TRBJ1-2,TRBV5-4,TGTGCCAGCAGCTTGGCACGGGAGACCTATGGCTACACCTTC,CASSLARETYGYTF
NA,TRBD1,14,TRBJ1-1,TRBV9,TGTGCCAGCAGCCAAATCGACAGGGGGGAGTCGGCTTTCTTT,CASSQIDRGESAFF
NA,NA,14,TRBJ1-2,TRBV30,TGTGCCTGGACGCCTAGACAGGTTACGTCTGGCTACACCTTC,CAWTPRQVTSGYTF
NA,NA,15,TRBJ2-1,TRBV5-1,TGCGCCAGCAGCTTTACGGACAGTTCCTACAATGAGCAGTTCTTC,CASSFTDSSYNEQFF
NA,NA,12,TRBJ2-2,TRBV6-5,TGTGCCAGCAGTAGAGGGGGTGGGGAGCTGTTTTTT,CASSRGGGELFF
NA,NA,12,TRBJ2-1,TRBV20-1,TGCAGTGCTCGTCAGGCATACAATGAGCAGTTCTTC,CSARQAYNEQFF
NA,TRBD1,13,TRBJ1-2,TRBV13,TGTGCCAGCAGCTACAGACAGGGAGCTGGCTACACCTTC,CASSYRQGAGYTF
NA,NA,14,TRBJ2-5,TRBV27,TGTGCCAGCAGTTTATTTGGACAGCAAGAGACCCAGTACTTC,CASSLFGQQETQYF
NA,NA,14,TRBJ2-5,TRBV9,TGTGCCAGCAGTATGGGACGGATCCAAGAGACCCAGTACTTC,CASSMGRIQETQYF
NA,NA,15,TRBJ2-3,TRBV29-1,TGCAGCGTTGAAGAGGGGGGCGGGAGAGGAGATACGCAGTATTTT,CSVEEGGGRGDTQYF
once,NA,15,TRBJ1-4,TRBV5-1,TGCGCCAGCAGCTACCAGGGAGCAACTAATGAAAAACTGTTTTTT,CASSYQGATNEKLFF
NA,TRBD2,13,TRBJ2-7,TRBV20-1,TGCAGTGCTCCCGGGACTAGCGGCTACGAGCAGTACTTC,CSAPGTSGYEQYF
NA,TRBD1,13,TRBJ2-7,TRBV4-1,TGCGCCAGCAGCCAGAGGACAGGGGTCGAGCAGTACTTC,CASSQRTGVEQYF
once,TRBD2,14,TRBJ2-2,TRBV20-1,TGCAGTGCCACTAGCGGGTCGAACACCGGGGAGCTGTTTTTT,CSATSGSNTGELFF
NA,NA,16,TRBJ2-1,TRBV5-4,TGTGCCAGCAGCTTGGCCGTTCTAGCGCCCAACAATGAGCAGTTCTTC,CASSLAVLAPNNEQFF
NA,NA,15,TRBJ2-4,TRBV5-6,TGTGCCAGCAGCTGGCCTGGAGCGGCCAAAAACATTCAGTACTTC,CASSWPGAAKNIQYF
NA,TRBD2,16,TRBJ2-2,TRBV30,TGTGCCTGGAGCTGGAGTTGGGGGGGGAACACCGGGGAGCTGTTTTTT,CAWSWSWGGNTGELFF
NA,TRBD1,13,TRBJ2-7,TRBV20-1,TGCAGTGCCAGGGACAGCCTTTCCTACGAGCAGTACTTC,CSARDSLSYEQYF
NA,NA,14,TRBJ1-2,TRBV6-5,TGTGCCAGCAGGGAAGGGTCACAGGGCTATGGCTACACCTTC,CASREGSQGYGYTF
NA,NA,13,TRBJ1-2,TRBV12-3/TRBV12-4,TGTGCCAGCAGTAAGAAGGGGAACTATGGCTACACCTTC,CASSKKGNYGYTF